This is a list of T cell receptor beta chains from one sample in a study of T cell repertoires in cytomegalovirus infection. TCRdb ran MiXCR on the reads and lists one entry per CDR3 protein. The sample shows 150,000 to 200,000 distinct CDR3 sequences, 28% of them seen only once. Sequenced material: PBMCs. These receptors were taken from a human donor in good health (CMV status not recorded). Some clones in this sample may be carry-over from other donors' samples. CDR3s include the opening cysteine and the closing phenylalanine or tryptophan. Each record gives: J gene, V gene, D gene, clone size, CDR3 DNA, CDR3 protein. D genes are given only for firm matches. Clone size is given for some rows only: seen once, a few or many times, or a class if the clone is expanded.

J gene: TRBJ2-5; V gene: TRBV7-2; D gene: -; clone size: many; CDR3 DNA: TGTGCCAGCAGCTTACTTATCGGGGAAACCCAGTACTTC; CDR3 protein: CASSLLIGETQYF
J gene: TRBJ2-1; V gene: TRBV14; D gene: -; clone size: -; CDR3 DNA: TGTGCCAGCAGCCAAGACGCAGGGTGGATTGACGATGAGCAGTTCTTC; CDR3 protein: CASSQDAGWIDDEQFF
J gene: TRBJ2-7; V gene: TRBV20-1; D gene: -; clone size: few; CDR3 DNA: TGCAGCGGGGACCGGTCCGGAAACGAGCAGTACTTC; CDR3 protein: CSGDRSGNEQYF
J gene: TRBJ1-1; V gene: TRBV20-1; D gene: -; clone size: -; CDR3 DNA: TGCAGTGCCACTTCGAATCGGGGAGCCCCAGAAGCTTTCTTT; CDR3 protein: CSATSNRGAPEAFF
J gene: TRBJ2-2; V gene: TRBV7-6; D gene: -; clone size: many; CDR3 DNA: TGTGCCAGCAGCCCCTGGATGAACACCGGGGAGCTGTTTTTT; CDR3 protein: CASSPWMNTGELFF
J gene: TRBJ2-3; V gene: TRBV5-4; D gene: -; clone size: -; CDR3 DNA: TGTGCCAGCAGCTGGGACTCCACAGATACGCAGTATTTT; CDR3 protein: CASSWDSTDTQYF
J gene: TRBJ1-1; V gene: TRBV19; D gene: -; clone size: many; CDR3 DNA: TGTGCCAGTAGTATAGATCATCGGGGAGCCCCTGAAGCTTTCTTT; CDR3 protein: CASSIDHRGAPEAFF
J gene: TRBJ1-1; V gene: TRBV7-6; D gene: TRBD1; clone size: few; CDR3 DNA: TGTGCCAGCAGCTTAGTAACAGGGGGGGAAATGAACACTGAAGCTTTCTTT; CDR3 protein: CASSLVTGGEMNTEAFF
J gene: TRBJ2-3; V gene: TRBV10-3; D gene: TRBD1; clone size: -; CDR3 DNA: TGTGCCATCAGTGTACCGGACAGGAGTCGCACAGATACGCAGTATTTT; CDR3 protein: CAISVPDRSRTDTQYF
J gene: TRBJ2-7; V gene: TRBV20-1; D gene: -; clone size: few; CDR3 DNA: TGCAGTGCTAGATTACCGCCTGATTACGAGCAGTACTTC; CDR3 protein: CSARLPPDYEQYF
J gene: TRBJ1-1; V gene: TRBV27; D gene: -; clone size: few; CDR3 DNA: TGTGCCAGCAGTTTTCGGGGGGCTACTGAAGCTTTCTTT; CDR3 protein: CASSFRGATEAFF
J gene: TRBJ1-1; V gene: TRBV19; D gene: -; clone size: -; CDR3 DNA: TGTGCCAGTGCAGGGGAAGAGGACACTGAAGCTTTCTTT; CDR3 protein: CASAGEEDTEAFF
J gene: TRBJ1-1; V gene: TRBV5-1; D gene: -; clone size: -; CDR3 DNA: TGCGCCAGCAGCTTCGGGGACCTTAAGACTGAAGCTTTCTTT; CDR3 protein: CASSFGDLKTEAFF
J gene: TRBJ2-6; V gene: TRBV27; D gene: TRBD2; clone size: -; CDR3 DNA: TGTGCCAGCAGATCTCCCAGCGGGGGGGCCTCTGGGGCCAACGTCCTGACTTTC; CDR3 protein: CASRSPSGGASGANVLTF
J gene: TRBJ2-5; V gene: TRBV2; D gene: -; clone size: -; CDR3 DNA: TGTGCCAGCAGTGTAGAAGTTCGGGAGACCCAGTACTTC; CDR3 protein: CASSVEVRETQYF
J gene: TRBJ1-3; V gene: TRBV6-2/TRBV6-3; D gene: -; clone size: -; CDR3 DNA: TGTGCCAGCAGCCATCGACAGTCTGGAAACACCATATATTTT; CDR3 protein: CASSHRQSGNTIYF
J gene: TRBJ2-1; V gene: TRBV6-1; D gene: TRBD2; clone size: few; CDR3 DNA: TGTGCCAGCAACCGGGGGGGTCAGAATGAGCAGTTCTTC; CDR3 protein: CASNRGGQNEQFF
J gene: TRBJ2-3; V gene: TRBV4-1; D gene: TRBD2; clone size: -; CDR3 DNA: TGCGCCAGCAGTTCTAGCGGGGGGATCGAGGCAGATACGCAGTATTTT; CDR3 protein: CASSSSGGIEADTQYF
J gene: TRBJ2-1; V gene: TRBV18; D gene: -; clone size: -; CDR3 DNA: TGTGCCAGCTCACCCGAACGTTTCTCCTACAATGAGCAGTTCTTC; CDR3 protein: CASSPERFSYNEQFF
J gene: TRBJ1-5; V gene: TRBV19; D gene: TRBD1; clone size: -; CDR3 DNA: TGTGCCAGTACTCCAGAGGGGGGACAGGGTTTGAATCAGCCCCAGCATTTT; CDR3 protein: CASTPEGGQGLNQPQHF
J gene: TRBJ2-2; V gene: TRBV2; D gene: TRBD2; clone size: -; CDR3 DNA: TGTGCCAGCATCAGAGGGACTAGCGGGAACACCGGGGAGCTGTTTTTT; CDR3 protein: CASIRGTSGNTGELFF
J gene: TRBJ1-3; V gene: TRBV7-9; D gene: -; clone size: many; CDR3 DNA: TGTGCCAGCAGCCTGGGACCCGGCGGAAACACCATATATTTT; CDR3 protein: CASSLGPGGNTIYF
J gene: TRBJ1-2; V gene: TRBV11-2; D gene: -; clone size: -; CDR3 DNA: TGTGCCAGCAGCTCTGGACTCTTTCCCAACTATGGCTACACCTTC; CDR3 protein: CASSSGLFPNYGYTF
J gene: TRBJ1-1; V gene: TRBV9; D gene: TRBD1; clone size: few; CDR3 DNA: TGTGCCAGCAGCGTTACAGGGGTTTCGACTGAAGCTTTCTTT; CDR3 protein: CASSVTGVSTEAFF
J gene: TRBJ1-1; V gene: TRBV19; D gene: TRBD1; clone size: -; CDR3 DNA: TGTGCCAGTAAAACGACAGGGCGCATGAACACTGAAGCTTTCTTT; CDR3 protein: CASKTTGRMNTEAFF
J gene: TRBJ2-7; V gene: TRBV29-1; D gene: -; clone size: -; CDR3 DNA: TGCAGCGTTGAAGAGTCAGGTAACGAGCAGTACTTC; CDR3 protein: CSVEESGNEQYF
J gene: TRBJ2-1; V gene: TRBV7-3; D gene: TRBD2; clone size: -; CDR3 DNA: TGTGCCAGCAGCTTAACACTAGCGGGGGGGCGGTACAATGAGCAGTTCTTC; CDR3 protein: CASSLTLAGGRYNEQFF
J gene: TRBJ2-2; V gene: TRBV27; D gene: TRBD1; clone size: -; CDR3 DNA: TGTGCCAGCCGACAGGGAGCCGGGGAGCTGTTTTTT; CDR3 protein: CASRQGAGELFF
J gene: TRBJ1-1; V gene: TRBV30; D gene: -; clone size: -; CDR3 DNA: TGTGCCTCGGAGGGGACACAAAACACTGAAGCTTTCTTT; CDR3 protein: CASEGTQNTEAFF
J gene: TRBJ1-1; V gene: TRBV6-1; D gene: -; clone size: many; CDR3 DNA: TGTGCCAGCAGTGATGGCAGCGAAAACACTGAAGCTTTCTTT; CDR3 protein: CASSDGSENTEAFF
J gene: TRBJ1-1; V gene: TRBV7-2; D gene: -; clone size: -; CDR3 DNA: TGTGCCAGCAGCCTCAACCGGGAGGACACTGAAGCTTTCTTT; CDR3 protein: CASSLNREDTEAFF
J gene: TRBJ2-3; V gene: TRBV5-1; D gene: -; clone size: -; CDR3 DNA: TGCGCCAGCAGCACCGGCCCTAGCACAGATACGCAGTATTTT; CDR3 protein: CASSTGPSTDTQYF
J gene: TRBJ2-1; V gene: TRBV7-2; D gene: -; clone size: -; CDR3 DNA: TGTGCCAGCAGCCCCAGAGAGGGTTTCAATGAGCAGTTCTTC; CDR3 protein: CASSPREGFNEQFF
J gene: TRBJ1-1; V gene: TRBV20-1; D gene: TRBD1; clone size: -; CDR3 DNA: TGCAGTGCTCTCAGGGGGGTGACTGAAGCTTTCTTT; CDR3 protein: CSALRGVTEAFF
J gene: TRBJ2-1; V gene: TRBV6-2/TRBV6-3; D gene: TRBD2; clone size: -; CDR3 DNA: TGTGCCAGCTATCTCTCTAGCGGGGGGCTCAATGAGCAGTTCTTC; CDR3 protein: CASYLSSGGLNEQFF
J gene: TRBJ1-2; V gene: TRBV27; D gene: TRBD1; clone size: once; CDR3 DNA: TGTGCCAGCAGTCAACAGGGGATCTATGGCTACACCTTC; CDR3 protein: CASSQQGIYGYTF
J gene: TRBJ2-3; V gene: TRBV6-1; D gene: -; clone size: few; CDR3 DNA: TGTGCCAGCAGATTCGACAGGATCCCTAGCACAGATACGCAGTATTTT; CDR3 protein: CASRFDRIPSTDTQYF
J gene: TRBJ1-5; V gene: TRBV2; D gene: -; clone size: -; CDR3 DNA: TGTGCCAGCGGAGACCGACCCAGCAATCAGCCCCAGCATTTT; CDR3 protein: CASGDRPSNQPQHF
J gene: TRBJ2-5; V gene: TRBV11-2; D gene: -; clone size: -; CDR3 DNA: TGTGCCAGCAGCTTAGCAGGGCGGGGAGAGACCCAGTACTTC; CDR3 protein: CASSLAGRGETQYF
J gene: TRBJ1-1; V gene: TRBV7-9; D gene: TRBD1; clone size: -; CDR3 DNA: TGTGCCAGCAGCTTAGGCTCCGGGACAGGGGACACTGAAGCTTTCTTT; CDR3 protein: CASSLGSGTGDTEAFF
J gene: TRBJ2-5; V gene: TRBV2; D gene: -; clone size: few; CDR3 DNA: TGTGCCAGCGGAGGCGGTTCTGAGACCCAGTACTTC; CDR3 protein: CASGGGSETQYF
J gene: TRBJ2-1; V gene: TRBV10-3; D gene: -; clone size: -; CDR3 DNA: TGTGCCATCAGTGAAGTTGGGGGCTTAGAGGCGGGCAGGGCAAATGAGCAGTTCTTC; CDR3 protein: CAISEVGGLEAGRANEQFF
J gene: TRBJ1-1; V gene: TRBV30; D gene: -; clone size: -; CDR3 DNA: TGTGCCTGGAAAAGAATGAACACTGAAGCTTTCTTT; CDR3 protein: CAWKRMNTEAFF
J gene: TRBJ1-1; V gene: TRBV12-3/TRBV12-4; D gene: -; clone size: -; CDR3 DNA: TGTGCCAGCACCCCCTCGGCAGGGACCTGGACTTTCTTT; CDR3 protein: CASTPSAGTWTFF
J gene: TRBJ2-2; V gene: TRBV6-8; D gene: -; clone size: few; CDR3 DNA: TGTGCCAGCAGCTTAAACCCAGGGGGGGACACCGGGGAGCTGTTTTTT; CDR3 protein: CASSLNPGGDTGELFF
J gene: TRBJ1-4; V gene: TRBV28; D gene: TRBD1; clone size: -; CDR3 DNA: TGTGCCAGCAGTCCTAATGGACAGGCCTTAGGTGAAAAACTGTTTTTT; CDR3 protein: CASSPNGQALGEKLFF
J gene: TRBJ2-3; V gene: TRBV5-6; D gene: TRBD1; clone size: -; CDR3 DNA: TGTGCCAGCAGCCCGGACAGGGGGGTATCAGATACGCAGTATTTT; CDR3 protein: CASSPDRGVSDTQYF
J gene: TRBJ2-7; V gene: TRBV11-3; D gene: -; clone size: few; CDR3 DNA: TGTGCCAGCAGCTGGGCAGGTAATTACGAGCAGTACTTC; CDR3 protein: CASSWAGNYEQYF
J gene: TRBJ1-5; V gene: TRBV2; D gene: -; clone size: -; CDR3 DNA: TGTGCCAGCAGAGATAAGACAGCAGGAGATCAGCCCCAGCATTTT; CDR3 protein: CASRDKTAGDQPQHF
J gene: TRBJ1-2; V gene: TRBV12-3/TRBV12-4; D gene: -; clone size: many; CDR3 DNA: TGTGCCAGCAGCCGAGATAACTATGGCTACACCTTC; CDR3 protein: CASSRDNYGYTF
J gene: TRBJ1-2; V gene: TRBV7-2; D gene: -; clone size: -; CDR3 DNA: TGTGCCAGCAGCCCTACAGGGAGGGAAGGCTACACCTTC; CDR3 protein: CASSPTGREGYTF
J gene: TRBJ2-2; V gene: TRBV7-2; D gene: TRBD1; clone size: many; CDR3 DNA: TGTGCCAGCAGCTTAAACAGGGGAACCGGGGAGCTGTTTTTT; CDR3 protein: CASSLNRGTGELFF